This TCR beta chain was identified during a study of blood T cells in healthy people across ages. Study-wide results and caveats: Across the age range, TCR beta diversity per million T cells fell in a roughly linear way.

This CDR3 has 18 residues. Germline V gene lookup returns CDR1 MNHNS and CDR2 SASEGT. This clonotype was picked up one time. Its antigen remains unidentified. Since a much larger clone is just one base distant, this may be a read error. Through a sample-barcoded 5' primer and a J-beta primer mix, a second PCR was run for roughly 6 to 11 cycles. TCRdb re-analysed the 5' RACE reads in MiXCR, keeping a single row per CDR3 protein. This sample has hundreds of thousands of distinct CDR3 sequences, with 35% to 60% found just once. The specimen sequenced was blood. The clonotype originates from an elderly man in good health. V usage is TRBV6-1 and J usage is TRBJ2-7, with 12 bases lining up with TRBD2. The DNA end is more similar to TRBJ2-5, so the J call may be wrong. The CDR3 sequence: CASSPSGLAGIIGETQYF. The CDR3 DNA sequence: TGTGCCAGCAGTCCCTCCGGACTAGCGGGAATTATCGGGGAGACCCAGTACTTC.